These T cell receptor beta chains were read from a single sample in a study of blood T cell repertoires in COVID-19. The table came from immunoSEQ multiplex PCR; TCRdb's copy has only in-frame clones and leaves some out. The sample shows around 220,000 clones, approximately 80% of them seen only once. Sequencing input: peripheral blood. These receptors all stem from a woman aged 40-49 years with active or convalescent COVID-19. Each CDR3 is given with its conserved first and last residue. Each record gives: CDR3 length, clone size, J gene, D gene, V gene, CDR3 protein, CDR3 DNA. A D gene is named only where the DNA matches it firmly. Clone sizes are given selectively: once, few, many, or a class where the clone is expanded.

length: 14
size: .
J: TRBJ2-7
D: .
V: TRBV19
CDR3: CASSIRQDTYEQYF
DNA: TGTGCCAGTAGTATCAGGCAGGATACCTACGAGCAGTACTTC

length: 16
size: few
J: TRBJ2-1
D: .
V: TRBV7-8
CDR3: CASTPRGAYSYNEQFF
DNA: TGTGCCAGTACCCCCCGGGGGGCTTACTCCTACAATGAGCAGTTCTTC

length: 12
size: .
J: TRBJ1-1
D: .
V: TRBV19
CDR3: CATLDRNTEAFF
DNA: TGTGCCACCCTGGACAGGAACACTGAAGCTTTCTTT

length: 14
size: few
J: TRBJ1-3
D: TRBD1
V: TRBV4-1
CDR3: CASSRTGAGNTIYF
DNA: TGCGCCAGCAGCCGGACAGGGGCCGGAAACACCATATATTTT

length: 13
size: few
J: TRBJ2-2
D: .
V: TRBV5-1
CDR3: CASSPTLNGELFF
DNA: TGCGCCAGCAGCCCTACCTTGAACGGGGAGCTGTTTTTT

length: 13
size: .
J: TRBJ2-7
D: TRBD1
V: TRBV6-5
CDR3: CASRQQGSYEQYF
DNA: TGTGCCAGCAGACAACAGGGGAGCTACGAGCAGTACTTC

length: 17
size: .
J: TRBJ2-2
D: .
V: TRBV14
CDR3: CASSQEGAGAFTGELFF
DNA: TGTGCCAGCAGCCAAGAAGGGGCGGGGGCGTTCACCGGGGAGCTGTTTTTT

length: 17
size: .
J: TRBJ1-4
D: TRBD1
V: TRBV2
CDR3: CASSDMRAGGENEKLFF
DNA: TGTGCCAGCAGTGATATGAGGGCAGGGGGAGAGAATGAAAAACTGTTTTTT

length: 16
size: .
J: TRBJ1-4
D: .
V: TRBV5-4
CDR3: CASSLGQGQGREKLFF
DNA: TGTGCCAGCAGCTTGGGGCAGGGACAAGGGCGGGAAAAACTGTTTTTT

length: 13
size: .
J: TRBJ2-7
D: .
V: TRBV15
CDR3: CATSRDTNYEQYF
DNA: TGTGCCACCAGCAGAGATACTAACTACGAGCAGTACTTC

length: 14
size: .
J: TRBJ1-1
D: .
V: TRBV7-2
CDR3: CASRLGRVNTEAFF
DNA: TGTGCCAGCAGACTAGGGCGGGTGAACACTGAAGCTTTCTTT

length: 12
size: .
J: TRBJ1-1
D: .
V: TRBV12-3/TRBV12-4
CDR3: CASSPVRGAAFF
DNA: TGTGCCAGCAGCCCCGTCAGGGGAGCTGCTTTCTTT

length: 14
size: .
J: TRBJ2-4
D: TRBD2
V: TRBV5-1
CDR3: CASSLRGGVNIQYF
DNA: TGCGCCAGCAGCTTGCGCGGGGGGGTGAACATTCAGTACTTC

length: 14
size: .
J: TRBJ2-3
D: .
V: TRBV5-1
CDR3: CASSYDSPVDTQYF
DNA: TGCGCCAGCAGCTACGACTCCCCAGTAGATACGCAGTATTTT

length: 15
size: few
J: TRBJ2-3
D: TRBD2
V: TRBV29-1
CDR3: CSVEVERGPRDTQYF
DNA: TGCAGCGTTGAGGTGGAGCGGGGGCCTCGGGATACGCAGTATTTT

length: 13
size: .
J: TRBJ1-2
D: .
V: TRBV5-1
CDR3: CASSLVGDYGYTF
DNA: TGCGCCAGCAGCTTGGTAGGAGACTATGGCTACACCTTC

length: 14
size: few
J: TRBJ2-7
D: TRBD1
V: TRBV9
CDR3: CASSVGQGTNEQYF
DNA: TGTGCCAGCAGCGTCGGACAGGGGACGAACGAGCAGTACTTC

length: 16
size: .
J: TRBJ1-1
D: TRBD1
V: TRBV10-3
CDR3: CAIKVGQGASGTEAFF
DNA: TGTGCCATCAAGGTGGGACAGGGGGCGTCGGGCACTGAAGCTTTCTTT

length: 12
size: few
J: TRBJ1-2
D: .
V: TRBV12-3/TRBV12-4
CDR3: CASSNTNYGYTF
DNA: TGTGCCAGCAGTAACACGAACTATGGCTACACCTTC

length: 12
size: .
J: TRBJ1-1
D: .
V: TRBV18
CDR3: CASSPPQLEAFF
DNA: TGTGCCAGCTCACCACCACAGCTTGAAGCTTTCTTT

length: 16
size: .
J: TRBJ1-3
D: TRBD1
V: TRBV7-3
CDR3: CASSLNPGTAGNTIYF
DNA: TGTGCCAGCAGCTTAAACCCCGGGACAGCAGGAAACACCATATATTTT

length: 15
size: .
J: TRBJ1-4
D: .
V: TRBV2
CDR3: CASSVYLREGEKLFF
DNA: TGTGCCAGCAGTGTGTACCTAAGGGAGGGTGAAAAACTGTTTTTT

length: 17
size: .
J: TRBJ1-2
D: TRBD1
V: TRBV5-5
CDR3: CASSLATGLPSLYGYTF
DNA: TGTGCCAGCAGCTTGGCGACAGGGCTGCCTTCCCTCTATGGCTACACCTTC

length: 15
size: .
J: TRBJ2-5
D: TRBD1
V: TRBV5-1
CDR3: CASSYHRGSQETQYF
DNA: TGCGCCAGCAGTTATCACAGGGGGAGCCAAGAGACCCAGTACTTC

length: 13
size: .
J: TRBJ1-2
D: TRBD1
V: TRBV19
CDR3: CASSTTGDHGYTF
DNA: TGTGCCAGTAGTACAACAGGGGACCATGGCTACACCTTC

length: 18
size: .
J: TRBJ2-1
D: TRBD2
V: TRBV27
CDR3: CASSPGSRAGRMYNEQFF
DNA: TGTGCCAGCAGCCCTGGCTCGCGAGCGGGGAGGATGTACAATGAGCAGTTCTTC

length: 15
size: .
J: TRBJ1-2
D: .
V: TRBV9
CDR3: CASSPEDSNNYGYTF
DNA: TGTGCCAGCAGCCCGGAGGACAGCAATAACTATGGCTACACCTTC

length: 16
size: few
J: TRBJ2-1
D: TRBD1
V: TRBV5-1
CDR3: CASSLDGTGTYNEQFF
DNA: TGCGCCAGCAGCTTGGATGGGACAGGAACATACAATGAGCAGTTCTTC

length: 15
size: .
J: TRBJ1-2
D: TRBD1
V: TRBV5-1
CDR3: CASSLEGAKNYGYTF
DNA: TGCGCCAGCAGCTTGGAGGGGGCTAAGAACTATGGCTACACCTTC

length: 14
size: .
J: TRBJ2-7
D: .
V: TRBV30
CDR3: CAWSVAGARYEQYF
DNA: TGTGCCTGGAGTGTAGCAGGGGCGAGGTACGAGCAGTACTTC

length: 13
size: .
J: TRBJ1-1
D: .
V: TRBV27
CDR3: CASSSSMNTEAFF
DNA: TGTGCCAGCAGTTCCAGTATGAACACTGAAGCTTTCTTT

length: 15
size: .
J: TRBJ1-5
D: .
V: TRBV6-6
CDR3: CASSYWGDSRQPQHF
DNA: TGTGCCAGCAGTTACTGGGGGGACTCTCGTCAGCCCCAGCATTTT

length: 16
size: .
J: TRBJ2-1
D: .
V: TRBV9
CDR3: CASSSNLGASYNEQFF
DNA: TGTGCCAGCAGCTCAAACTTGGGGGCCTCCTACAATGAGCAGTTCTTC

length: 12
size: few
J: TRBJ2-1
D: .
V: TRBV7-3
CDR3: CASSSTNGREFF
DNA: TGTGCCAGCAGCTCAACGAACGGGAGAGAGTTCTTC

length: 14
size: .
J: TRBJ1-1
D: .
V: TRBV18
CDR3: CASSPPGLNTEAFF
DNA: TGTGCCAGCTCACCACCGGGCTTGAACACTGAAGCTTTCTTT

length: 13
size: .
J: TRBJ1-2
D: .
V: TRBV19
CDR3: CASSLEGSYGYTF
DNA: TGTGCCAGTAGTCTGGAGGGATCCTATGGCTACACCTTC

length: 13
size: .
J: TRBJ1-2
D: .
V: TRBV5-6
CDR3: CASSWPGTSGYTF
DNA: TGTGCCAGCAGCTGGCCCGGGACTTCTGGCTACACCTTC

length: 14
size: .
J: TRBJ1-2
D: .
V: TRBV9
CDR3: CASSPRTVSMGYTF
DNA: TGTGCCAGCAGCCCCCGGACAGTCTCTATGGGCTACACCTTC

length: 15
size: once
J: TRBJ1-2
D: TRBD1
V: TRBV19
CDR3: CASSIGTGGDYGYTF
DNA: TGTGCCAGTAGTATAGGAACAGGGGGCGACTATGGCTACACCTTC

length: 12
size: .
J: TRBJ2-7
D: .
V: TRBV6-5
CDR3: CASTPEGLATYF
DNA: TGTGCCAGCACCCCCGAAGGTCTAGCGACTTACTTC

length: 12
size: .
J: TRBJ1-5
D: .
V: TRBV28
CDR3: CASSNRVEPQHF
DNA: TGTGCCAGCAGCAACAGGGTCGAGCCCCAGCATTTT

length: 15
size: .
J: TRBJ1-5
D: .
V: TRBV9
CDR3: CASSVAGTTNQPQHF
DNA: TGTGCCAGCAGCGTAGCGGGGACAACCAATCAGCCCCAGCATTTT

length: 14
size: .
J: TRBJ2-5
D: .
V: TRBV21-1
CDR3: CASSKGQGAETQYF
DNA: TGTGCCAGCAGCAAAGGACAGGGGGCAGAGACCCAGTACTTC

length: 15
size: .
J: TRBJ2-1
D: TRBD1
V: TRBV18
CDR3: CASSPGQGGVNEQFF
DNA: TGTGCCAGCTCACCAGGACAGGGGGGGGTTAATGAGCAGTTCTTC

length: 14
size: .
J: TRBJ2-1
D: .
V: TRBV7-8
CDR3: CASSSEGTYNEQFF
DNA: TGTGCCAGCAGCTCAGAGGGGACATACAATGAGCAGTTCTTC